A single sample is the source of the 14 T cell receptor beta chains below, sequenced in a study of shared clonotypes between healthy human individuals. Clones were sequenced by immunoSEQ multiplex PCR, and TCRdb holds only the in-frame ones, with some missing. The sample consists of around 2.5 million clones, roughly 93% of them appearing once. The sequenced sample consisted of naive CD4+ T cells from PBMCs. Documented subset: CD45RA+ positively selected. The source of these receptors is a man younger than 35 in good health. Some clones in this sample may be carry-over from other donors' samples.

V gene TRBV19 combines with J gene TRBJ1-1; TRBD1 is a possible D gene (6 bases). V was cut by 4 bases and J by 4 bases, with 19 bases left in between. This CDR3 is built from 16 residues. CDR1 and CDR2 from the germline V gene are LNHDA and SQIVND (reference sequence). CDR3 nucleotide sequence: TGTGCCAGTAGTAATATTGGGGCGGGGGGCCTCACTGAAGCTTTCTTT. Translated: CASSNIGAGGLTEAFF.

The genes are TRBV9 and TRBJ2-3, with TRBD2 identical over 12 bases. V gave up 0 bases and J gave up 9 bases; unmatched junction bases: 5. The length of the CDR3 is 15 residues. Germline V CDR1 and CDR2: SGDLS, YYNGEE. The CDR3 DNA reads TGTGCCAGCAGCGTAGGGGGTCTAGCGGGAGGGACGCAGTATTTT. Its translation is CASSVGGLAGGTQYF.

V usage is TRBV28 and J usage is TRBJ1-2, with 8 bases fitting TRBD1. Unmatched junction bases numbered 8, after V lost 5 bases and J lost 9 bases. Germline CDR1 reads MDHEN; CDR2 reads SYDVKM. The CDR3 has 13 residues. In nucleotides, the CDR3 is TGTGCCAGCAGTCCCTCCGGGACAGGTAGCTACACCTTC. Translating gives CASSPSGTGSYTF.

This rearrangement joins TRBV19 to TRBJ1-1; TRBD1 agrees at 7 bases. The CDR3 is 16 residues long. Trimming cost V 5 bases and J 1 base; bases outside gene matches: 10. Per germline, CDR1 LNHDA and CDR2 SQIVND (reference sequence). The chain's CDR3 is CASSPYSGTANTEAFF. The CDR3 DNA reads TGTGCCAGTAGTCCATACTCCGGGACAGCGAACACTGAAGCTTTCTTT.

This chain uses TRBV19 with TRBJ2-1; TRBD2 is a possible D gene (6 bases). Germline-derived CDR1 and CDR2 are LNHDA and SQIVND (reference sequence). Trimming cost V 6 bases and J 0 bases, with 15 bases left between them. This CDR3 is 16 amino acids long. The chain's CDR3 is CASSRNGGSSYNEQFF. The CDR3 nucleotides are TGTGCCAGTAGCCGAAACGGGGGAAGCTCCTACAATGAGCAGTTCTTC.

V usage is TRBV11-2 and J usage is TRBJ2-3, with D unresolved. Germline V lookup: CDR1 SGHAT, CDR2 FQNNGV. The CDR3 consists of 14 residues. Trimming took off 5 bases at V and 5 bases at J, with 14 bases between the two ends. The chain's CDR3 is CASSPHFVEDTQYF. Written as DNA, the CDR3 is TGTGCCAGCAGCCCCCATTTCGTGGAAGATACGCAGTATTTT.

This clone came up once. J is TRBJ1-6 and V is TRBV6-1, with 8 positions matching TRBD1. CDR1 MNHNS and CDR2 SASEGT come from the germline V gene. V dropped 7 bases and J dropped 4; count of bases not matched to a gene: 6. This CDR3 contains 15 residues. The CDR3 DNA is TGTGCCAGCACCCCGGGACAGGATTATAATTCACCCCTCCACTTT. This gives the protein CASTPGQDYNSPLHF.

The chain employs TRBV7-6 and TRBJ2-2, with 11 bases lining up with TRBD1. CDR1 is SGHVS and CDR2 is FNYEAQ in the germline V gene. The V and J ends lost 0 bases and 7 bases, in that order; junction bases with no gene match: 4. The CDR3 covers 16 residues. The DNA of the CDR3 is TGTGCCAGCAGCTTAGCTCCGGGACAGGGGGACGGGGAGCTGTTTTTT. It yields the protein CASSLAPGQGDGELFF. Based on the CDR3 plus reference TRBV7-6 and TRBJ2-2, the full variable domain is GAGVSQSPRYKVTKRGQDVALRCDPISGHVSLYWYRQALGQGPEFLTYFNYEAQQDKSGLPNDRFSAERPEGSISTLTIQRTEQRDSAMYRCASSLAPGQGDGELFFGEGSRLTVL.

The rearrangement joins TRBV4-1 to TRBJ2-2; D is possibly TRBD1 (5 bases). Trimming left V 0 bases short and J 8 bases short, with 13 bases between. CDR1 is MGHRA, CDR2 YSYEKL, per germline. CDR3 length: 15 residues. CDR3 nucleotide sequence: TGCGCCAGCAGCCAAGAGACAGCCCGGTGGGGGGAGCTGTTTTTT. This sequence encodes CASSQETARWGELFF.

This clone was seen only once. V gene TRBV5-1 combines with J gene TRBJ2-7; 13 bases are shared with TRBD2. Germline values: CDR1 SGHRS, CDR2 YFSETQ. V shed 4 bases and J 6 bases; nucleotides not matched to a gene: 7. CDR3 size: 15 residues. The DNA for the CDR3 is TGCGCCAGCAGCCCCACCGGGACTAGCGGGACCGAGCAGTACTTC. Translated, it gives CASSPTGTSGTEQYF.

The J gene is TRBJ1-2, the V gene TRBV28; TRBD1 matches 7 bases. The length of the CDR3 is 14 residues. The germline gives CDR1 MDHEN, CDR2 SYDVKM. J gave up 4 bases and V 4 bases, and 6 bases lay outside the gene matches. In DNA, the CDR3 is TGTGCCAGCAGTTCCGTTTACAGGGGCTATGGCTACACCTTC. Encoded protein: CASSSVYRGYGYTF.

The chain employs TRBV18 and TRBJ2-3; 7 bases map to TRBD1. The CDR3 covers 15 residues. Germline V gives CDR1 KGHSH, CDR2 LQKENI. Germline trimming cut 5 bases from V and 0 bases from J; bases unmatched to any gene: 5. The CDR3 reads CASSAKGQSTDTQYF. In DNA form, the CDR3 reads TGTGCCAGCTCAGCAAAGGGACAGAGCACAGATACGCAGTATTTT.

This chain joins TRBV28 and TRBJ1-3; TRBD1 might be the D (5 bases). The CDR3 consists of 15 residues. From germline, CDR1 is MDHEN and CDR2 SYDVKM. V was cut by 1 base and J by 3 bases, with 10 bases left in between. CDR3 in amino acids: CASSLSAGVGNTIYF. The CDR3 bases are TGTGCCAGCAGTTTATCCGCGGGGGTTGGAAACACCATATATTTT. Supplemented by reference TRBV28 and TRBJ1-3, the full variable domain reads DVKVTQSSRYLVKRTGEKVFLECVQDMDHENMFWYRQDPGLGLRLIYFSYDVKMKEKGDIPEGYSVSREKKERFSLILESASTNQTSMYLCASSLSAGVGNTIYFGEGSWLTVV.

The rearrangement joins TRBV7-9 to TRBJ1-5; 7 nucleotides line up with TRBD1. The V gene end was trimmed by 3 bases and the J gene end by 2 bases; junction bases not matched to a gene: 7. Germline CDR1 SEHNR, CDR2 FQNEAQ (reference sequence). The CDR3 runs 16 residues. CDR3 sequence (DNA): TGTGCCAGCAGCTTCTCAGGGGGAAGGGGCAATCAGCCCCAGCATTTT. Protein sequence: CASSFSGGRGNQPQHF.